This T cell receptor (beta chain) was found in a study of T cells in Graves' hyperthyroidism and ophthalmopathy. General study findings and limits: Among clonotypes expanded in thyroid above 0.001, most were also found in blood.

TCR beta CDR3 regions were amplified from RNA. The HTBI primer set served for first-round RT-PCR of the TCR CDR3. TCRdb fed the multiplex PCR reads into MiXCR, producing one record per CDR3 protein. The table shows over 350,000 distinct CDR3 sequences, with about 14% occurring only once. The CDR3 sequence is 16 residues long. Trimming cost V 5 bases and J 3 bases; bases outside gene matches: 8. CDR1 is MNHNS, CDR2 SASEGT, per germline. This clonotype was seen many times. The antigen remains unidentified. The genes are TRBV6-1 and TRBJ2-7; 12 nucleotides align to TRBD2. This TCR derives from a man aged 50-59 years with Graves' ophthalmopathy. Sequencing was carried out using blood. The CDR3 loop is CASSPPGLAGNYEQYF. CDR3 bases: TGTGCCAGCAGTCCACCGGGACTAGCGGGTAACTACGAGCAGTACTTC.